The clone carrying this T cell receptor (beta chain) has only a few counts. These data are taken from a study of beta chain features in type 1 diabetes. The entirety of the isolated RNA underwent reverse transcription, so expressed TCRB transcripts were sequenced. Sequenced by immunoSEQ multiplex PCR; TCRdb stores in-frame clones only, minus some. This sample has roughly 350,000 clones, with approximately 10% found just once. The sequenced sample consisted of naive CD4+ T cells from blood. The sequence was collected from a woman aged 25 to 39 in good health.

CDR3 nucleotide sequence: TGTGCCAGCAGCGATCCGGGCACAGATACGCAGTATTTT. It specifies CASSDPGTDTQYF. This chain links TRBV28 with TRBJ2-3; D gene uncertain. CDR1 and CDR2 from the germline V gene are MDHEN and SYDVKM. The CDR3 length is 13 residues. V was clipped by 6 bases and J by 1 base, with 8 bases between them.